The TCR beta chain described here comes from a study of OX40 agonist ivuxolimab in advanced cancers. Study-wide background: Patient treatment consisted of intravenous ivuxolimab administration every 2 weeks at 0.01 to 10 mg/kg. The dose-escalation cohort was around 83% male, with a mean age of around 60 years, ranging roughly 20 to 90.

Worth noting for this clone: Its antigen is undetermined.

Overall study results and limits: By week 6 at 0.1 to 3.0 mg/kg, blood CD4+ and CD8+ T cells had expanded clonally. Among the lowest peripheral clonal expansion occurred in 0.1-3.0 mg/kg partial responders.

This table comes from immunoSEQ multiplex PCR, and its TCRdb copy is limited to in-frame clones, with some not included. Of around 33,000 clones in the sample, around 84% were seen once. V gave up 1 base and J gave up 5 bases, with 18 bases separating them. CDR1 and CDR2 (germline): MNHNS, SASEGT. The CDR3 is 16 amino acids. Sequenced here: CD4+ or CD8+ T cells sorted from blood, sampled in a trial of the OX40 agonist ivuxolimab. The chain links TRBV6-1 to TRBJ2-7; weak D call: TRBD1 (7 bases). This clonotype originated in an adult with an advanced solid tumor such as melanoma, head and neck, liver or kidney cancer. Here the CDR3 reads CASSEEDRDLADEQYF. CDR3 nucleotides: TGTGCCAGCAGTGAAGAAGACAGGGACTTGGCTGACGAGCAGTACTTC.